The sequence of this TCR beta chain was determined in a study of shared clonotypes between healthy human individuals. Whole-study results and caveats: Rarefaction showed that sequencing of sorted subsets was incomplete (despite large depth). Only blood was sampled, and tissue TCR repertoires likely differ from blood ones.

As regards this clone: Its antigen is as yet unknown.

Per the study methods: As immunoSEQ supplied junction-only sequences (without quality scores), filtering differed. TCRdb's table, derived via immunoSEQ multiplex PCR, lists solely in-frame clones and lacks some. V and J calls and clone size are those listed in that table; D and trimming were worked out from the DNA. The table lists under 2,500,000 clones, under 97% of them singletons. This CDR3 is built from 16 residues. Germline V gives CDR1 SGHTS, CDR2 YDEGEE. The V end was cut by 4 bases, the J end by 0 bases, with 14 bases between. V is TRBV5-8 and J is TRBJ1-3, with D possibly being TRBD1 (6 bases). Sequenced: naive CD4+ T cells sorted from blood. Described subset: CD45RA+ positively selected. This receptor was obtained from a young man in good health. As DNA, the CDR3 is TGTGCCAGCAGCCACCGACAGGAAAGCTCTGGAAACACCATATATTTT. It is translated as CASSHRQESSGNTIYF. Together with reference TRBV5-8 and TRBJ1-3, the CDR3 gives the full variable domain: EAGVTQSPTHLIKTRGQQATLRCSPISGHTSVYWYQQALGLGLQFLLWYDEGEERNRGNFPPRFSGRQFPNYSSELNVNALELEDSALYLCASSHRQESSGNTIYFGEGSWLTVV.